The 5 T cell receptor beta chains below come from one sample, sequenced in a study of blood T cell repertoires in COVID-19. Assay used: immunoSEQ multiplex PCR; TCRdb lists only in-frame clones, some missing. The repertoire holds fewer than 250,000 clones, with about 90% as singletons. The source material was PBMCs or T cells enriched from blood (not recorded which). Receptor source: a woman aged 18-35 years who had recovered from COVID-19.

The CDR3 DNA follows: TGTGCCAGCAGTTACCCGACGAGGGGGATATACGAGCAGTACTTC. Translation: CASSYPTRGIYEQYF. The genes are TRBV5-6 and TRBJ2-7, with a weak D call TRBD1 (6 bases). CDR1 is SGHDT and CDR2 is YYEEEE in the germline V gene. The CDR3 consists of 15 residues. Trimming took 5 bases from V and 4 from J, leaving 19 bases between them. Using reference TRBV5-6 and TRBJ2-7 for the parts outside the CDR3, the full variable domain is DAGVTQSPTHLIKTRGQQVTLRCSPKSGHDTVSWYQQALGQGPQFIFQYYEEEERQRGNFPDRFSGHQFPNYSSELNVNALLLGDSALYLCASSYPTRGIYEQYFGPGTRLTVT.

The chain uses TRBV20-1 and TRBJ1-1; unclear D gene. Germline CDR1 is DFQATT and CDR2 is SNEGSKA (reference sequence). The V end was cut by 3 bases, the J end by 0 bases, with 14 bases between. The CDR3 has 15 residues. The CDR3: CSASYPRQVNTEAFF. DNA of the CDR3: TGCAGTGCTAGTTACCCAAGGCAGGTGAACACTGAAGCTTTCTTT.

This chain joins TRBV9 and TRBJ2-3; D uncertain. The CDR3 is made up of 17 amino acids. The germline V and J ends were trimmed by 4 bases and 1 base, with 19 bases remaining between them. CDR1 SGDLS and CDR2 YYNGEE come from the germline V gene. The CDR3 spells CASSPQKSLRGTDTQYF. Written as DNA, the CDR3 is TGTGCCAGCAGCCCCCAGAAGTCCTTACGGGGCACAGATACGCAGTATTTT.

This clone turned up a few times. As DNA, the CDR3 is TGCGCCAGCAGCTCCGGACAGGGGGAAGGAGGCTACACCTTC. Its translation is CASSSGQGEGGYTF. V is TRBV5-1 and J is TRBJ1-2; TRBD1 matches 10 bases. J lost 8 bases, V lost 3 bases, and 7 bases had no gene match. This CDR3 contains 14 residues. CDR1 SGHRS and CDR2 YFSETQ come from the germline V gene. Variable domain in full (rest from reference TRBV5-1 and TRBJ1-2): KAGVTQTPRYLIKTRGQQVTLSCSPISGHRSVSWYQQTPGQGLQFLFEYFSETQRNKGNFPGRFSGRQFSNSRSEMNVSTLELGDSALYLCASSSGQGEGGYTFGSGTRLTVV.

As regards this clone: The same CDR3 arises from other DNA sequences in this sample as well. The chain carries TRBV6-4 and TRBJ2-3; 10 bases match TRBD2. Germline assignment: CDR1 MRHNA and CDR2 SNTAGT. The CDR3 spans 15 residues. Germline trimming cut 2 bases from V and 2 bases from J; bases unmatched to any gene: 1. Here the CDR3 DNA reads TGTGCCAGCAGTGACAGCGGGGGGGCCACAGATACGCAGTATTTT. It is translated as CASSDSGGATDTQYF.